Below are 3 T cell receptor beta chains sequenced from a single sample in a study of T-cell memory formation after mild COVID-19. TCRdb itself ran the 5' RACE reads through MiXCR, one entry per CDR3 protein. The sample shows hundreds of thousands of distinct CDR3 sequences, around a fifth of them seen only once. Sequencing input: PBMCs or a T cell subset sorted from them (not recorded which). The source of these receptors is a man between 18 and 29 years old who had mild COVID-19 (a few samples of this study predate the infection). Cell type and time point are not known.

V gene TRBV5-1 combines with J gene TRBJ1-1, with 7 nucleotides matching TRBD1. V shed 1 base, J shed 8 bases, and the junction held 5 bases outside the gene matches. The germline gives CDR1 SGHRS, CDR2 YFSETQ. The CDR3 runs to 13 residues. The CDR3 region has the DNA TGCGCCAGCAGCTTGCTTACAGGGGCGGAAGCTTTCTTT. Protein product: CASSLLTGAEAFF.

This clonotype turned up a few times. The rearrangement uses TRBV27 and TRBJ2-2; D unclear. Trimming left V 6 bases short and J 0 bases short, with 8 bases between. Germline CDR1 and CDR2: MNHEY and SMNVEV (reference sequence). The CDR3 length is 14 residues. DNA of the CDR3: TGTGCCAGCAGGGGCAGGCCGAACACCGGGGAGCTGTTTTTT. Translating gives CASRGRPNTGELFF.

The V gene is TRBV12-3 or TRBV12-4, the J gene TRBJ2-1; maybe TRBD1 (5 bases). Trimming took off 6 bases at V and 12 bases at J, with 9 bases between the two ends. The CDR3 loop spans 10 amino acids. CDR3 nucleotides: TGTGCCAGCAGCCTAAGGGGGCAGTTCTTC. Its translation is CASSLRGQFF.